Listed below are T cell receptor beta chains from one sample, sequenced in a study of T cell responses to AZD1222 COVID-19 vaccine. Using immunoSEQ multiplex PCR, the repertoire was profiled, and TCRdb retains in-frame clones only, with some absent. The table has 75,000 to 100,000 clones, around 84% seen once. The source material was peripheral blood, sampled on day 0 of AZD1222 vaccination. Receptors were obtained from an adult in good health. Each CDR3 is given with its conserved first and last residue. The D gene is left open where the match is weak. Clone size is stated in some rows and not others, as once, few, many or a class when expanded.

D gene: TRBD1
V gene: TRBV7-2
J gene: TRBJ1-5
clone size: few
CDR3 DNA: TGTGCCAGCAGCCCTCGACAGGGGGATCAGCCCCAGCATTTT
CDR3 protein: CASSPRQGDQPQHF

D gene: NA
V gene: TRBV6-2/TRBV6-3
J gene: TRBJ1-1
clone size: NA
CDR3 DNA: TGTGCCAGCAGTTACCCCGGGGCAGGGTCGATGAACACTGAAGCTTTCTTT
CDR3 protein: CASSYPGAGSMNTEAFF

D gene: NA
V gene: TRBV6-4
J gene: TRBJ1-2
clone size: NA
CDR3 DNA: TGTGCCAGCAGTTTAGAAGGGGGAGAAAACTATGGCTACACCTTC
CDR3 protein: CASSLEGGENYGYTF

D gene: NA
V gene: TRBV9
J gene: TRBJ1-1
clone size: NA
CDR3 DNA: TGTGCCAGCAGCGAGGGAGCCCCGGACACTGAAGCTTTCTTT
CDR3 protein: CASSEGAPDTEAFF

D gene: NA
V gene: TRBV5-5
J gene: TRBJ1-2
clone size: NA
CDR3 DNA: TGTGCCAGCAGCTTCAACTCCGGGAATGGCTACACCTTC
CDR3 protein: CASSFNSGNGYTF

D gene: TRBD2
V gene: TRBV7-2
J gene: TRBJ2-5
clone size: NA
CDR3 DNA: TGTGCCAGCAGGAGGTCTAGCGGAACGCAAGAGACCCAGTACTTC
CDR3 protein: CASRRSSGTQETQYF

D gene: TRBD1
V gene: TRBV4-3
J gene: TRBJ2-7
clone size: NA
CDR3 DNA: TGCGCCAGCAGCCAAGAGGACAGGGGCCCCTACGAGCAGTACTTC
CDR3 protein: CASSQEDRGPYEQYF

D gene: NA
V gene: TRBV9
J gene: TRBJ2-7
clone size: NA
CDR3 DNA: TGTGCCAGCAGCGTAGATGGACAGTCCTACGAGCAGTACTTC
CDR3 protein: CASSVDGQSYEQYF

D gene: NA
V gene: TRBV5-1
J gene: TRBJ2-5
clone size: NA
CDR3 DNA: TGCGCCAGCAGCTTGGGGACAGAGCGGGGGACCCAGTACTTC
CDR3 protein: CASSLGTERGTQYF

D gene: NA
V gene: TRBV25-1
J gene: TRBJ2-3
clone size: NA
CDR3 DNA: TGTGCCAGCAGTGAACCAGGGGCGCGAGATACGCAGTATTTT
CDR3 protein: CASSEPGARDTQYF

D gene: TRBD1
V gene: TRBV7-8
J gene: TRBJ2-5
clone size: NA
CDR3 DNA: TGTGCCAGCGGCGGGACAGGGGGGGAGACCCAGTACTTC
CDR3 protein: CASGGTGGETQYF

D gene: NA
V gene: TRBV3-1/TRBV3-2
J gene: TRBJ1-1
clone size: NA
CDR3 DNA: TGTGCCAGCAGCCAAGATCAATGGGAGGCTTTCTTT
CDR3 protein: CASSQDQWEAFF

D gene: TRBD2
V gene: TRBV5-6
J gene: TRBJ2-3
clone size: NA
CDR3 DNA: TGTGCCAGCAGCTTGAGGCTAGCGGGGATGGGAGATACGCAGTATTTT
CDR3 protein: CASSLRLAGMGDTQYF

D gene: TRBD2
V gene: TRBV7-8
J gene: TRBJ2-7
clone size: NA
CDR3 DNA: TGTGCCAGCAGCTTTTTGAGCGGGGGACCCACTACCTACGAGCAGTACTTC
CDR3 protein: CASSFLSGGPTTYEQYF

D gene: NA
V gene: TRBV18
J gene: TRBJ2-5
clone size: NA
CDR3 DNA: TGTGCCAGCTCCCCCACCAGTGACCAAGAGACCCAGTACTTC
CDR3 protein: CASSPTSDQETQYF

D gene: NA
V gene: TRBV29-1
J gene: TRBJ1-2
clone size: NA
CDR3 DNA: TGCAGCGTTGACGAACAGAACACCTATGGCTACACCTTC
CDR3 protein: CSVDEQNTYGYTF

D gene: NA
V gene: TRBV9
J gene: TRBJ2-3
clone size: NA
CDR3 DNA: TGTGCCAGCAGCCCCTACACAGATACGCAGTATTTT
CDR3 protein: CASSPYTDTQYF

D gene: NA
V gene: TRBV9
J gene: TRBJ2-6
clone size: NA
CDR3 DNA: TGTGCCAGCAGCGTAGATGGCAGTAATGCTGGGGCCAACGTCCTGACTTTT
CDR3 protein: CASSVDGSNAGANVLTF

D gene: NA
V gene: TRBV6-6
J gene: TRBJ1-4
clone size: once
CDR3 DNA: TGTGCCAGCAGGATCGAGACAACTAATGAAAAACTGTTTTTT
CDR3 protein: CASRIETTNEKLFF

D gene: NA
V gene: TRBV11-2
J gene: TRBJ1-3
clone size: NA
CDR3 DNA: TGTGCCAGCAGCGGCTGGACAGTTCTCTCTGGAAACACCATATATTTT
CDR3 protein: CASSGWTVLSGNTIYF

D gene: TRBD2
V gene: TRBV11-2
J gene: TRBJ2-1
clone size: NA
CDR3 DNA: TGTGCCAGCAGCTTAGTGCAGCGGGGGGGAGATGAGCAGTTCTTC
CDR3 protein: CASSLVQRGGDEQFF

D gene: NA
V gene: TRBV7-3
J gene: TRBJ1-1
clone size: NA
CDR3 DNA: TGTGCCAGCAGCTTAACCGGGAACACTGAAGCTTTCTTT
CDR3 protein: CASSLTGNTEAFF

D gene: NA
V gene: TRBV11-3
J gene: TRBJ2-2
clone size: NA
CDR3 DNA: TGTGCCAGCAGCCCTGGGGGGGAGCTGTTTTTT
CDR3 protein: CASSPGGELFF

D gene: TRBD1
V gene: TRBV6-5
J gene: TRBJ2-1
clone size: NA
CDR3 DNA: TGTGCCAGCAGTTCCGGGACAGGGGGATTCAATGAGCAGTTCTTC
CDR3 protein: CASSSGTGGFNEQFF

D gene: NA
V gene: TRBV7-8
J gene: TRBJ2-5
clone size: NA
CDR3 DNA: TGTGCCAGCAGCCAAGAAGAGACCCAGTACTTC
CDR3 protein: CASSQEETQYF

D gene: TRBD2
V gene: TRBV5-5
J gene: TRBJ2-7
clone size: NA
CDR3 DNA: TGTGCCAGCAGCCGGGCGTCTAGCGGGGGTACGTCCTACGAGCAGTACTTC
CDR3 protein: CASSRASSGGTSYEQYF

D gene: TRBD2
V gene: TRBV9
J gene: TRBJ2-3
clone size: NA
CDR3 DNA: TGTGCCAGCAGCGTAGAACCGAGCGGGGCCACGACAGATACGCAGTATTTT
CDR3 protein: CASSVEPSGATTDTQYF

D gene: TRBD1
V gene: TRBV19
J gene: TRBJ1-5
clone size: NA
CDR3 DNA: TGTGCCAGTAGTGGACAGGGGAGCCAGCCCCAGCATTTT
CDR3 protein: CASSGQGSQPQHF

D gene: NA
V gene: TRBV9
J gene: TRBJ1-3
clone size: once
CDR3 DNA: TGTGCCAGCAGCCCCAGTCGGTTGGACGGAAACACCATATATTTT
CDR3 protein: CASSPSRLDGNTIYF

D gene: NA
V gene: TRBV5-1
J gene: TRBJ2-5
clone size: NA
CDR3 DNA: TGCGCCAGCAGCCTGGAGGGGCTGGCGGAGACCCAGTACTTC
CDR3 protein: CASSLEGLAETQYF

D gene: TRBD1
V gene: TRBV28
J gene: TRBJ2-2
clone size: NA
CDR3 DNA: TGTGCCAGCAGGATTGGGACAGGGGGAACCGGGGAGCTGTTTTTT
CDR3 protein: CASRIGTGGTGELFF

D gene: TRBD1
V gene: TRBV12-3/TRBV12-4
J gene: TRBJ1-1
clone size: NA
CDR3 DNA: TGTGCCAGCAGAGGACAGGCCTATGAAGCTTTCTTT
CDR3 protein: CASRGQAYEAFF

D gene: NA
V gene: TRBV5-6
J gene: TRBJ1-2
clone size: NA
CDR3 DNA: TGTGCCAGCAGCCCGGGCGGGGGGAATTTTAACTATGGCTACACCTTC
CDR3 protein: CASSPGGGNFNYGYTF

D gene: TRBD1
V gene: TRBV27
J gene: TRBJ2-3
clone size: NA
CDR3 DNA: TGTGCCAGCAGCAGGAGATACGGACAGGGTGGGGACACAGATACGCAGTATTTT
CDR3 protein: CASSRRYGQGGDTDTQYF

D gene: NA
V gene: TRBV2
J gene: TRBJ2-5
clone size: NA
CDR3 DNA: TGTGCCAGCATGTACCAAGAGACCCAGTACTTC
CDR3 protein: CASMYQETQYF

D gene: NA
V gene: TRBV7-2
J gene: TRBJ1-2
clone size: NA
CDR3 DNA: TGTGCCAGCAGCCGCGCCGCGACGGTCAACTATGGCTACACCTTC
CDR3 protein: CASSRAATVNYGYTF

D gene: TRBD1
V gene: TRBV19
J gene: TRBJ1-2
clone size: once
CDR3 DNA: TGTGCCAGTAGCACACAGGGGAACTATGGCTACACCTTC
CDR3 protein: CASSTQGNYGYTF

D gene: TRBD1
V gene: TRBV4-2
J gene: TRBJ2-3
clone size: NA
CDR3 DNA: TGTGCCAGCAGCCAAGGGGGACAGGGGAGGCCAGATACGCAGTATTTT
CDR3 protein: CASSQGGQGRPDTQYF

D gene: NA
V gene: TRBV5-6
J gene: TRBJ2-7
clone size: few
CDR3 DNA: TGTGCCAGCAGCTCGCTCTTGGGGGAGGTGGCCTACGAGCAGTACTTC
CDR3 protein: CASSSLLGEVAYEQYF

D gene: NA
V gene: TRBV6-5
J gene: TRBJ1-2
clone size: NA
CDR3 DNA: TGTGCCAGCAGTCAGGCTGATAACTATGGCTACACCTTC
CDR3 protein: CASSQADNYGYTF

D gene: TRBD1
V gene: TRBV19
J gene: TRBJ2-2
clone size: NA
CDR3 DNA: TGTGCCAGTACCCGGGACAGGGGCATTTCCGCCGGGGAGCTGTTTTTT
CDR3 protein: CASTRDRGISAGELFF

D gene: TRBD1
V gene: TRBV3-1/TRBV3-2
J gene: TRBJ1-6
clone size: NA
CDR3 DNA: TGTGCCAGCAGCCAATTCGGACAGGGGGCGTCCTATAATTCACCCCTCCACTTT
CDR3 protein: CASSQFGQGASYNSPLHF

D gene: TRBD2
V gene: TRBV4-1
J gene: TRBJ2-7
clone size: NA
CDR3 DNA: TGCGCCAGCAGCCAGGCTACTAGCGGGGGGACCCTTTCCTACGAGCAGTACTTC
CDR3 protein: CASSQATSGGTLSYEQYF

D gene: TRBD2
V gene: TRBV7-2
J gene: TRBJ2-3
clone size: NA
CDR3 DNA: TGTGCCAGCAGCGACCGGACTAGCGGCACAGATACGCAGTATTTT
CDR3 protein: CASSDRTSGTDTQYF

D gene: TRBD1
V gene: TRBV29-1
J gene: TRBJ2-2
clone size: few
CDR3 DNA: TGCAGCGCTGCGGCAGGGGGCGCCAGGACCGGGGAGCTGTTTTTT
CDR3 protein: CSAAAGGARTGELFF

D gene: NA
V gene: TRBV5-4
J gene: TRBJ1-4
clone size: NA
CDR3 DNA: TGTGCCAGCAGCTCGGAACTGACGGCAACTAATGAAAAACTGTTTTTT
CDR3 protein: CASSSELTATNEKLFF

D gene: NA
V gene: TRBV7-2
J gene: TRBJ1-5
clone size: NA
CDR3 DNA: TGTGCCAGCAGCTCCCCGGGTCGGCCCCAGCATTTT
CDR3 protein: CASSSPGRPQHF

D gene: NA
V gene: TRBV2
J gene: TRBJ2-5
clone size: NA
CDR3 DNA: TGTGCCACCCAGGGTTACCTGAGCGAGACCCAGTACTTC
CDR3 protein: CATQGYLSETQYF

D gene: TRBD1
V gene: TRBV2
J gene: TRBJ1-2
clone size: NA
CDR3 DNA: TGTGCCAGCAGGGGGGACAGCCTGACGAGGGGCTACACCTTC
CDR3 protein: CASRGDSLTRGYTF

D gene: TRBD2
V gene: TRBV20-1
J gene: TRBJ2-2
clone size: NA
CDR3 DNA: TGCAGTGCTAGTGACCTTAGCGGGGGGGCGGACACCGGGGAGCTGTTTTTT
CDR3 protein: CSASDLSGGADTGELFF

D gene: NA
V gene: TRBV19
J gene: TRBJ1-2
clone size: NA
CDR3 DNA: TGTGCCAGTAGTCCCTACTTCCGGGCCGGGGAGGGCTACACCTTC
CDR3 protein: CASSPYFRAGEGYTF

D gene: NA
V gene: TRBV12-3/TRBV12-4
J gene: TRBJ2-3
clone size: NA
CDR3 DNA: TGTGCCAGCAGTTTGGATACGCAGTATTTT
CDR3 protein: CASSLDTQYF

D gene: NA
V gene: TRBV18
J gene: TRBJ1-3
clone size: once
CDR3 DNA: TGTGCCAGCTCACCGATTCAGGTCTTCTCTGGAAACACCATATATTTT
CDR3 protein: CASSPIQVFSGNTIYF

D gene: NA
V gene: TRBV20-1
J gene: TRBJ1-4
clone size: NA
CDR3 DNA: TGCAGTGCTAAGCAGAATGAAAAACTGTTTTTT
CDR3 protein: CSAKQNEKLFF

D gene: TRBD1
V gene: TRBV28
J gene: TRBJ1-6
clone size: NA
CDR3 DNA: TGTGCCTCGCTCGGGACAGGGTATTCACCCCTCCACTTT
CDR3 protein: CASLGTGYSPLHF

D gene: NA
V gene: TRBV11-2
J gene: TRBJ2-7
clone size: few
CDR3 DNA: TGTGCCAGCCGCGGTTCCGAAAGGACCTACGAGCAGTACTTC
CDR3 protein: CASRGSERTYEQYF

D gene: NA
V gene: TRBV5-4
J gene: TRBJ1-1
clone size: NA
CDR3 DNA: TGTGCCAGCAGCCATGCGGCGTGGGGAAGGACTGAAGCTTTCTTT
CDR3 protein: CASSHAAWGRTEAFF

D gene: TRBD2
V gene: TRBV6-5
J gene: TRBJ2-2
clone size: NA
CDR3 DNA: TGTGCCAGCAGCACGACTAGCGGGGAACCTGGGGAGCTGTTTTTT
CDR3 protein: CASSTTSGEPGELFF

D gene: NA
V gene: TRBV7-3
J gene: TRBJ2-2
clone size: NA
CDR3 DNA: TGTGCCAGCAGCTTAGTGACCGGGGAGCTGTTTTTT
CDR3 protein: CASSLVTGELFF